This T cell receptor beta chain is drawn from a study of T cell clonality in common variable immunodeficiency. Germline loops: CDR1 SGHVS, CDR2 FQNEAQ. Trimming removed 5 bases at V and 7 bases at J, with 22 bases between. This CDR3 contains 16 residues. TCRdb's copy holds only in-frame clones and misses some; the assay was immunoSEQ multiplex PCR. This sample has tens of thousands of clones, each found more than once. This clone appeared many times. What it recognizes is unknown. The read halts 3 residues ahead of the CDR3 end, with the missing end drawn from the germline J gene. Overall study results and limits: CVID subjects showed higher TCRbeta clonality than healthy controls.

This receptor was identified in a person between 18 and 75 years old in good health. The chain joins TRBV7-8 to TRBJ2-3; the D gene is possibly TRBD2 (6 bases). Sequencing input: peripheral blood mononuclear cells. The CDR3 loop is CASSALGASEGNTQYF. The covered CDR3 bases are TGTGCCAGCAGCGCCCTGGGAGCTAGCGAGGGGAATACG. Filled out from reference TRBV7-8 and TRBJ2-3, the complete variable domain reads GAGVSQSPRYKVAKRGQDVALRCDPISGHVSLFWYQQALGQGPEFLTYFQNEAQLDKSGLPSDRFFAERPEGSVSTLKIQRTQQEDSAVYLCASSALGASEGNTQYFGPGTRLTVL.